The source of this T cell receptor beta chain is a study of T-cell memory formation after mild COVID-19. Study-level information: Clustering of TCRs was largely donor specific. Study-wide results and limits: Researchers could not confirm that second-wave clones peaking on day 37 targeted SARS-CoV-2.

This CDR3 has 18 residues. Germline values: CDR1 SGHVS, CDR2 FQNEAQ. Trimming took 8 bases from V and 5 from J; bases not matched to a gene: 17. MiXCR, applied by TCRdb to the 5' RACE reads, yields one record per CDR3 protein. The table includes about 33,000 distinct CDR3 sequences, approximately 21% detected once. To note about this clonotype: What it binds is not known.

The V call is TRBV7-8, the J call TRBJ2-7; TRBD2 matches at 14 bases. This sequence was found in an adult who had mild COVID-19 (a few samples of this study predate the infection). Cell type and time point are not known. Sequenced input: PBMCs or a T cell subset sorted from them (not recorded which). In DNA form, the CDR3 reads TGTGCCAGCGGGCATCCCTTTGAGGGACTAGCGGGAGTCAACGAGCAGTACTTC. Its translation: CASGHPFEGLAGVNEQYF. The complete variable domain, with remaining parts taken from reference TRBV7-8 and TRBJ2-7, reads GAGVSQSPRYKVAKRGQDVALRCDPISGHVSLFWYQQALGQGPEFLTYFQNEAQLDKSGLPSDRFFAERPEGSVSTLKIQRTQQEDSAVYLCASGHPFEGLAGVNEQYFGPGTRLTVT.